This paragraph reports one TCR beta chain. What it recognizes is unknown. The data are from a study of T cell repertoires in ileal Crohn's disease. Whole-study context: At postoperative colonoscopy, neoterminal ileum biopsies were taken as M6.

The table came from immunoSEQ multiplex PCR; TCRdb's copy has only in-frame clones and leaves some out. The table has approximately 680 clones, around 96% seen once. Time point reported: neoterminal ileum biopsy at postoperative endoscopy, about 6 months after surgery. Patients were adults with ileal or ileocolonic Crohn's disease needing resection. Study-wide results and caveats: Clonality above 26.8% at surgery always came with endoscopic recurrence.

With 5 bases removed from V and 3 bases from J, the gap between germline ends came to 10 bases. The germline V gene encodes CDR1 GTSNPN and CDR2 SVGIG (reference sequence). This CDR3 region has 12 residues. This sequence originates from an adult with Crohn's disease. The rearrangement joins TRBV30 to TRBJ1-1; possibly TRBD1 for D (5 bases). What was sequenced was ileal tissue. The CDR3 DNA reads TGTGCCTGGGGGAGGACATACACTGAAGCTTTCTTT. Residues: CAWGRTYTEAFF.